The present entry profiles one T cell receptor beta chain with its context. This entry comes from a study of blood T cell repertoires in COVID-19. In the study overall: Samples representing acute and convalescent COVID-19 were sourced from the United States, Italy and Spain. T cells, B-cell-depleted T cells, or PBMCs provided the cDNA or gDNA that served as material.

As originally analysed: The authors estimated nucleated cell counts from reference gene primer amplification. Some clones are missing from TCRdb's copy, which holds only in-frame ones; the method was immunoSEQ multiplex PCR. The V and J calls and the clone size are those of that table, but D and trimming were determined from the DNA. This table holds around 46,000 clones, about 85% found once. V was trimmed by 6 bases and J by 0 bases, leaving 15 bases between them. Per germline, CDR1 SGHAT and CDR2 FQNNGV. This CDR3 has 15 residues. This sequence joins TRBV11-2 and TRBJ2-7; maybe TRBD2 (6 bases). Sequenced: peripheral blood. This clonotype originated in a human donor in a cohort sampled during active COVID-19. Here the CDR3 reads CASRGIAGSSYEQYF. DNA of the CDR3: TGTGCCAGCAGGGGGATCGCGGGGAGCTCCTACGAGCAGTACTTC.